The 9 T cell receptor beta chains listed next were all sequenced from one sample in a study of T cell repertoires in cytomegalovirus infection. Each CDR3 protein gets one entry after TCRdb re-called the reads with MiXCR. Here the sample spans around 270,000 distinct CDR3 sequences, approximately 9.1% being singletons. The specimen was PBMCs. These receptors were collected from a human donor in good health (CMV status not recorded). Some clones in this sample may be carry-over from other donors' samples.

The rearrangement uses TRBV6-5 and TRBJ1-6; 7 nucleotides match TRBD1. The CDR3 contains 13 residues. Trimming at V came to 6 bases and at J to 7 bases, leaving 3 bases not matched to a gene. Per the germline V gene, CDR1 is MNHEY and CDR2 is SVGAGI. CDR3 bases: TGTGCCAGCAGGAGACAGGGAAATTCACCCCTCCACTTT. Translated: CASRRQGNSPLHF.

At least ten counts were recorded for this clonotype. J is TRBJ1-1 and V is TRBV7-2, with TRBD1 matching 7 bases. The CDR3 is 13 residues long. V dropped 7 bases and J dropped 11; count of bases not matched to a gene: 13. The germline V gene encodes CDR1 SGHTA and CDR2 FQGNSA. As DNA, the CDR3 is TGTGCCAGCACCCCGCGACAGGGAGGGGAGGCTTTCTTT. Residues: CASTPRQGGEAFF. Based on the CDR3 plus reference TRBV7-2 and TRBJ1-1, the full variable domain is GAGVSQSPSNKVTEKGKDVELRCDPISGHTALYWYRQSLGQGLEFLIYFQGNSAPDKSGLPSDRFSAERTGGSVSTLTIQRTQQEDSAVYLCASTPRQGGEAFFGQGTRLTVV.

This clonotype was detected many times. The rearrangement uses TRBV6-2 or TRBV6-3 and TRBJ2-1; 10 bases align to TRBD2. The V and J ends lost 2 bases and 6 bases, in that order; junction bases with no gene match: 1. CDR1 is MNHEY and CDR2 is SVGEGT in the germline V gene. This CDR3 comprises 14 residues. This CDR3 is CASSYSGGANEQFF. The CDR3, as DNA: TGTGCCAGCAGTTACAGCGGGGGGGCCAATGAGCAGTTCTTC.

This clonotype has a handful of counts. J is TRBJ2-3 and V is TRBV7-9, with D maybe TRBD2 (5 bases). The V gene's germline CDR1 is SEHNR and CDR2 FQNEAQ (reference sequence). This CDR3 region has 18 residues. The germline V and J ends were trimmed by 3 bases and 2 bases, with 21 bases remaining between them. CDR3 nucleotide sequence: TGTGCCAGCAGCTTGGGTTTTCTAGCACGAGCCCACACAGATACGCAGTATTTT. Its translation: CASSLGFLARAHTDTQYF.

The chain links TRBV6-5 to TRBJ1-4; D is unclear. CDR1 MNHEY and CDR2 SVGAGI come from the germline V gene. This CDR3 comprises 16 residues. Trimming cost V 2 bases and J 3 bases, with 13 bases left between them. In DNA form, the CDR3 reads TGTGCCAGCAGTTACGGTTCCCAGTCGGCTAATGAAAAACTGTTTTTT. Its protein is CASSYGSQSANEKLFF.

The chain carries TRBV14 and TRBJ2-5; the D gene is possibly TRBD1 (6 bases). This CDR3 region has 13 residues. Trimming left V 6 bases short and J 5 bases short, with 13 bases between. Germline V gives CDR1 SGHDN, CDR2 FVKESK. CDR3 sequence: CASSRDRWETQYF. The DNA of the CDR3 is TGTGCCAGCAGTCGCGACAGGTGGGAGACCCAGTACTTC.

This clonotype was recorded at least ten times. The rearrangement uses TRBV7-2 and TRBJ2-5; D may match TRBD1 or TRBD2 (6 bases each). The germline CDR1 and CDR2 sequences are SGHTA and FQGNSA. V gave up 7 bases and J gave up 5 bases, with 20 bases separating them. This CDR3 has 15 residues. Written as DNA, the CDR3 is TGTGCCAGCACCCCCCAGGGGATTCGGGAGGAGACCCAGTACTTC. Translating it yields CASTPQGIREETQYF.

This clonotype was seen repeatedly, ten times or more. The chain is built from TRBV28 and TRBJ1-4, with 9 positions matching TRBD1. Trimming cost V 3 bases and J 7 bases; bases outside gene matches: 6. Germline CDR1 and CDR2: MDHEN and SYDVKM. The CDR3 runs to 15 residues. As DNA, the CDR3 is TGTGCCAGCAGTTTCCCCCGACAGGGGGGTGAAAAACTGTTTTTT. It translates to CASSFPRQGGEKLFF.

The CDR3 DNA is TGCAGCGGGGTTACTAGCGGGAGGGCCCTGGAGCAGTTCTTC. It yields the protein CSGVTSGRALEQFF. The rearrangement uses TRBV29-1 and TRBJ2-1; TRBD2 matches 13 bases. After removal of 7 bases from V and 10 bases from J, the junction contained 10 bases not matched to a gene. The CDR3 extends over 14 amino acids. Germline V gene lookup returns CDR1 SQVTM and CDR2 ANQGSEA.